This T cell receptor beta chain was retrieved from a study of OX40 agonist ivuxolimab in advanced cancers. Background on the whole study: Ivuxolimab was an agonistic, fully human IgG2 monoclonal antibody directed against OX40 (CD134), a costimulatory receptor. Intravenous ivuxolimab was administered to patients every 2 weeks at six dose levels: 0.01, 0.1, 0.3, 1.5, 3 and 10 mg/kg. The purpose of peripheral TCRbeta sequencing was to test whether ivuxolimab changed TCR sequence diversity and led to clonal T-cell expansion. Of the 50 to 55 patients in dose escalation, around 20 had hepatocellular carcinoma, approximately 15 had melanoma, 9 had renal cell carcinoma and 9 had head and neck cancer. The paper reports the monotherapy dose-escalation portion (N of about 51 patients) of the phase I ivuxolimab trial. Partial responses occurred in three dose-escalation patients: two with cutaneous melanoma and one with hepatocellular carcinoma. The dose-escalation cohort was 82.7% male with a mean age of around 64 years, ranging from about 23 to 85. Prior anti-PD-1, anti-PD-L1 or anti-CTLA-4 therapy was permitted, and about two fifths of dose-escalation patients had received checkpoint inhibitors.

Including the terminal cysteine and phenylalanine, the CDR3 comprises 13 residues. Here the CDR3 DNA is all that survives: 39 bases in frame from base 1. Relative to germline, V is missing 5 bases and J is missing 4 bases, with 5 bases of the junction outside any gene match. CDR1 and CDR2 (SQVTM, ANQGSEA) derive from the germline V gene. General findings and caveats noted by the study authors: In the 0.1-3.0 mg/kg groups, partial responders had among the lowest normalized peripheral clonal expansion, particularly in CD8+ T cells. At doses of 0.1 to 3.0 mg/kg, clonal expansion of both CD4+ and CD8+ blood T cells was observed from baseline to week 6. On average, CD8+ T cells showed more expanded clones than CD4+ T cells after ivuxolimab. Low levels of normalized T-cell clonal expansion were also seen in some patients who did not respond. The antigen specificity of the peripheral T cells that underwent clonal expansion was not determined.

Comment on this clone: Its recognized antigen is unknown. No per-base quality is available; no much larger clone lies one base away.

For sequencing of the TCRbeta CDR3 region, genomic DNA was extracted from the sorted cells. TCRbeta CDR3 regions were sequenced using the immunoSEQ Assay. TCRdb re-hosts the immuneACCESS table, in-frame sequences only. Its copies lack some clones; in the studies checked, an unresolved V gene accounts for under half of them, and the cause for the rest is not known. The sample data list about 36,000 clones, and 65% to 85% of these were observed just once. The top ten constitute more than 9.5% of the sample. The trial excluded patients who had a history of autoimmune disease or were on systemic immunosuppression. In every dose cohort, peripheral blood was drawn for TCR sequencing at baseline, cycle 4 day 1, and cycle 7 day 1. The samples were taken from a phase I, first-in-human, multicenter, open-label dose-escalation trial of ivuxolimab. Adults with locally advanced or metastatic melanoma, renal cell, hepatocellular, or head and neck squamous cell carcinoma were enrolled in the trial. CD4+ and CD8+ T cells were sorted separately from peripheral blood before TCR sequencing.

The rearranged segments are TRBV29-1 and TRBJ1-3, and 7 bases in between align with TRBD1. Source: CD4+ or CD8+ T cells sorted from blood, taken in a trial of the OX40 agonist ivuxolimab. The receptor comes from an adult with an advanced solid tumor such as melanoma, head and neck, liver or kidney cancer. The CDR3 reads as follows: CSVLTGKGNTIYF. The DNA sequence follows: TGCAGCGTTTTGACAGGGAAAGGAAACACCATATATTTT.